This T cell receptor beta chain was captured by sequencing in a study of chemoradiotherapy in HPV16-positive cancers. On this clone itself: Its target is unknown.

Sequencing used immunoSEQ multiplex PCR; TCRdb keeps in-frame clones, though not all of them. This table has some 28,000 clones, around four fifths appearing once. Findings and caveats of the study: Candidate HPV-specific clones and E7-related TCR motifs grew in tumor during treatment.

This specimen consisted of blood, obtained from a patient who underwent chemoradiotherapy. The clonotype was recovered from a human donor with HPV-associated anogenital cancer.

Here the CDR3 reads CASKGQGTDTQYF. CDR3 nucleotides: TGTGCCAGCAAGGGACAGGGTACAGATACGCAGTATTTT. V is TRBV2 and J is TRBJ2-3, with 9 bases matching TRBD1. This CDR3 contains 13 residues. Germline V gene data show CDR1 as SNHLY and CDR2 as FYNNEI. V trimming: 7 bases; J trimming: 3 bases; junction bases outside the gene matches: 2. Supplemented by reference TRBV2 and TRBJ2-3, the full variable domain reads EPEVTQTPSHQVTQMGQEVILRCVPISNHLYFYWYRQILGQKVEFLVSFYNNEISEKSEIFDDQFSVERPDGSNFTLKIRSTKLEDSAMYFCASKGQGTDTQYFGPGTRLTVL.